This entry lists 14 T cell receptor beta chains sequenced from one sample in a study of prognosis after radiotherapy for stage I lung cancer. Two-round multiplex PCR, the amplification method, yielded TCR beta CDR3 from genomic DNA. The authors ran first-round PCR with primers specific to each TRBV and TRBJ gene. MiXCR was run by TCRdb on the multiplex PCR reads, yielding one entry per CDR3 protein. The sample contains 10,000 to 15,000 distinct CDR3 sequences, 43% of which appear only once. Sequenced material: PBMCs, taken before or after stereotactic body radiation therapy (not recorded which). The receptors come from a donor at least 50 years old with non-small cell lung cancer.

The chain combines TRBV6-1 with TRBJ1-2; 12 bases are a match to TRBD1. CDR3 size: 16 residues. CDR1 and CDR2 (germline): MNHNS, SASEGT. Unmatched junction bases numbered 8, after V lost 5 bases and J lost 4 bases. In DNA, the CDR3 is TGTGCCAGCAGTATCAGGGGGACAGGGGGCACCTATGGCTACACCTTC. Translating it yields CASSIRGTGGTYGYTF.

In its sample, this clonotype was seen many times. One end of the junction does not line up with germline, which may come from a read error. Here the CDR3 reads CASRQDRGDHSPLHF. The CDR3 DNA reads TGTGCCAGCAGGCAAGATAGGGGAGATCATTCACCCCTCCACTTT. V gene TRBV4-2 combines with J gene TRBJ1-6; D perhaps matches TRBD1 (5 bases). Germline assignment: CDR1 LGHNA and CDR2 YNFKEQ. CDR3 length equals 15 residues.

The chain carries TRBV7-2 and TRBJ1-4, with D uncertain. The ends were cut back, 5 bases at V and 7 bases at J, with 14 bases in the middle. This CDR3 spans 14 amino acids. The germline V gene has CDR1 SGHTA and CDR2 FQGNSA. The CDR3 reads CASSQKVEAEKLFF. CDR3 in DNA: TGTGCCAGCAGCCAAAAAGTAGAGGCTGAAAAACTGTTTTTT.

By frequency in the sample, this clonotype is medium-sized. The genes are TRBV20-1 and TRBJ1-6; D remains unclear. The CDR3 sequence is 13 residues long. The germline V gene has CDR1 DFQATT and CDR2 SNEGSKA (reference sequence). V shed 6 bases and J shed 3 bases, with 9 bases lying between them. The CDR3 region has the DNA TGCAGTGCCTTAGAAGACTATAATTCACCCCTCCACTTT. This translates into CSALEDYNSPLHF.

This clonotype is labeled medium-sized. This chain uses TRBV12-3 or TRBV12-4 with TRBJ1-2; a possible D gene is TRBD1 (5 bases). The CDR3 spans 15 residues. V lost 2 bases and J lost 3, with 13 bases in between. The DNA for the CDR3 is TGTGCCAGCAGTTTACAGGGCTATTCTGACTATGGCTACACCTTC. It is translated as CASSLQGYSDYGYTF.

This clonotype appeared many times. CDR3 protein: CASSSPGGGNQPQHF. CDR3 in DNA: TGTGCCAGCAGCTCCCCAGGGGGCGGCAATCAGCCCCAGCATTTT. The gene calls are TRBV7-9 and TRBJ1-5; 8 positions match TRBD1. The V gene's germline CDR1 is SEHNR and CDR2 FQNEAQ (reference sequence). V lost 4 bases, J lost 2 bases, and 4 bases stayed unmatched. This CDR3 has 15 residues.

V is TRBV13 and J is TRBJ2-2, with D possibly called TRBD1 or TRBD2 (5 bases each). Deletions cut 5 bases from V and 3 bases from J, with 13 bases between. Germline V gene lookup returns CDR1 PRHDT and CDR2 FYEKMQ (reference sequence). The CDR3 is 15 residues long. CDR3 in amino acids: CASSRWGWDTGELFF. Written as DNA, the CDR3 is TGTGCCAGCAGCAGATGGGGGTGGGACACCGGGGAGCTGTTTTTT.

This clonotype was seen many times. The gene calls are TRBV24-1 and TRBJ2-3; tentative D call: TRBD2 (5 bases). This CDR3 has 14 residues. Trimming removed 2 bases at V and 6 bases at J, with 11 bases between. Germline values: CDR1 KGHDR, CDR2 SFDVKD. CDR3 in DNA: TGTGCCACCAGTGATTCCCGGACTGCTGATACGCAGTATTTT. Its translation is CATSDSRTADTQYF.

This clonotype was detected many times. The CDR3 sequence: CASSGMRGGTEAFF. Written as DNA, the CDR3 is TGTGCCAGCAGTGGAATGAGGGGCGGAACTGAAGCTTTCTTT. The chain links TRBV2 to TRBJ1-1; maybe TRBD1 (5 bases). This CDR3 comprises 14 residues. Germline-derived CDR1 and CDR2 are SNHLY and FYNNEI. Trimming removed 4 bases at V and 5 bases at J, with 14 bases between.

Many counts were recorded for this clonotype. The rearrangement joins TRBV4-1 to TRBJ1-2; TRBD1 is a possible D gene (5 bases). V dropped 1 base and J dropped 5 bases, with 14 bases sitting between them. CDR1 and CDR2 from the germline V gene are MGHRA and YSYEKL. The CDR3 is made up of 15 amino acids. The CDR3: CASSQVTGTRYGYTF. CDR3 sequence (DNA): TGCGCCAGCAGCCAAGTAACGGGGACGCGGTATGGCTACACCTTC.

This clonotype counts as medium-sized (0.01 to 0.1%). The chain links TRBV24-1 to TRBJ1-6; 7 nucleotides agree with TRBD1. The CDR3 totals 15 residues. Germline CDR1 is KGHDR and CDR2 is SFDVKD. With V trimmed by 3 bases and J by 6 bases, 4 bases remained unmatched. Written as DNA, the CDR3 is TGTGCCACCAGTGATCGCCGGGACAGTAATTCACCCCTCCACTTT. It translates to CATSDRRDSNSPLHF.

This clonotype was counted ten times or more. The rearrangement links TRBV18 to TRBJ2-7; 7 bases line up with TRBD1. The CDR3 sequence is 14 residues long. In germline, CDR1 is KGHSH, CDR2 LQKENI. Unmatched junction bases numbered 4, after V lost 1 base and J lost 4 bases. The CDR3 region has the DNA TGTGCCAGCTCACCACAAGGGGGCGGGTACGAGCAGTACTTC. It codes for CASSPQGGGYEQYF.

Here the CDR3 DNA reads TGTGCCAGCATTCTTCAGCCTGTCACTACGTATGGCTACACCTTC. It yields the protein CASILQPVTTYGYTF. J is TRBJ1-2 and V is TRBV28; the D is unclear. This CDR3 has 15 amino acids. From germline, CDR1 is MDHEN and CDR2 SYDVKM. V gave up 7 bases and J gave up 5 bases, with 20 bases separating them.

The chain links TRBV5-1 to TRBJ2-2; D is ambiguous. Germline CDR1 and CDR2: SGHRS and YFSETQ. V dropped 1 base and J dropped 9 bases, with 7 bases sitting between them. This CDR3 contains 12 residues. The CDR3 protein is CASSLRSWELFF. CDR3 nucleotides: TGCGCCAGCAGCTTGCGGTCCTGGGAGCTGTTTTTT. The whole variable domain, remainder taken from reference TRBV5-1 and TRBJ2-2, is KAGVTQTPRYLIKTRGQQVTLSCSPISGHRSVSWYQQTPGQGLQFLFEYFSETQRNKGNFPGRFSGRQFSNSRSEMNVSTLELGDSALYLCASSLRSWELFFGEGSRLTVL.